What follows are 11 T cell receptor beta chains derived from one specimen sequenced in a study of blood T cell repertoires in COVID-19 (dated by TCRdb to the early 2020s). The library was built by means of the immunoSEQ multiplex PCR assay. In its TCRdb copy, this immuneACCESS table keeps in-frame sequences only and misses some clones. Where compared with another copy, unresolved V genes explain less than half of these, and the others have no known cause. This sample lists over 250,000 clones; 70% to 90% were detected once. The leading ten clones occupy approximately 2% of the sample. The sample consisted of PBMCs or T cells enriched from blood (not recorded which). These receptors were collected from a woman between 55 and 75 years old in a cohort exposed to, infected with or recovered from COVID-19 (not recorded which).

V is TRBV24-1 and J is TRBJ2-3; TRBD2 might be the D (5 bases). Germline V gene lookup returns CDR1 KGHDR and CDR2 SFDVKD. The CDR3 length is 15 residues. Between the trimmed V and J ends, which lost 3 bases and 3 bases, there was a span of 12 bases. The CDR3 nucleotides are TGTGCCACCAGTGATCCGCGGGTAAGGACAGATACGCAGTATTTT. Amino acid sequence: CATSDPRVRTDTQYF.

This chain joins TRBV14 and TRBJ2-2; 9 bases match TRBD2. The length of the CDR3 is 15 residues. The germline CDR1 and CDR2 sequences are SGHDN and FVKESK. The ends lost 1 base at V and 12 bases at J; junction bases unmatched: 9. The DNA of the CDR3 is TGTGCCAGCAGCCAAGCACGACGCGGGAGGGGGAAGCTGTTTTTT. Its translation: CASSQARRGRGKLFF.

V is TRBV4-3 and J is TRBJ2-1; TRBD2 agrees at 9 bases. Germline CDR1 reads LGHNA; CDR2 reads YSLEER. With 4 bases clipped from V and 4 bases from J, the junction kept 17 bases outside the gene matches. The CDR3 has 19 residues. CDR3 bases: TGCGCCAGCAGCCTTGGGGGGACCTTCGAGCGGGAGGATTACAATGAGCAGTTCTTC. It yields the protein CASSLGGTFEREDYNEQFF.

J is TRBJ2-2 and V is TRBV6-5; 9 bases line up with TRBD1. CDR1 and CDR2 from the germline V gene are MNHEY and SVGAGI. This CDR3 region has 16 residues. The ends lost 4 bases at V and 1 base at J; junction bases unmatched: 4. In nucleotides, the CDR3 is TGTGCCAGCAGTTCGGGACAGGGAGGGAACACCGGGGAGCTGTTTTTT. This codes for CASSSGQGGNTGELFF.

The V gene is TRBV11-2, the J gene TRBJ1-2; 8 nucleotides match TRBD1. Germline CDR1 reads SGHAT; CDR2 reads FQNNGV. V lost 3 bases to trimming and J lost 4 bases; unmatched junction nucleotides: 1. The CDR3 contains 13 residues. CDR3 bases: TGTGCCAGCAGCTTTGGACAGGGCTATGGCTACACCTTC. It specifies CASSFGQGYGYTF.

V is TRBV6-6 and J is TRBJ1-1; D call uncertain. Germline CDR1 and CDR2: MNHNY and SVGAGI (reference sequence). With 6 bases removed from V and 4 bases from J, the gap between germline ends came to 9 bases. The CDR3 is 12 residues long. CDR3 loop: CASSTSGTEAFF. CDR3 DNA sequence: TGTGCCAGCAGCACTAGTGGCACTGAAGCTTTCTTT.

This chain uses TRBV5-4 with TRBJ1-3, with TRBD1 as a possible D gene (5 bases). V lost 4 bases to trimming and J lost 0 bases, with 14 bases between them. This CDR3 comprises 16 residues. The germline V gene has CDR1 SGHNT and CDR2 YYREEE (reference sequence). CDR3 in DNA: TGTGCCAGCAGCCCAGCGGGACGCTACTCTGGAAACACCATATATTTT. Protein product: CASSPAGRYSGNTIYF.

Written as DNA, the CDR3 is TGTGCCATCAGCTCTACTAGCGGGAGTAACTTGCGCAATGAGCAGTTCTTC. Amino acids: CAISSTSGSNLRNEQFF. The chain employs TRBV10-3 and TRBJ2-1, with 11 positions matching TRBD2. J gave up 6 bases and V 6 bases, and 13 bases lay outside the gene matches. In germline, CDR1 is ENHRY, CDR2 SYGVKD. This CDR3 comprises 17 residues.

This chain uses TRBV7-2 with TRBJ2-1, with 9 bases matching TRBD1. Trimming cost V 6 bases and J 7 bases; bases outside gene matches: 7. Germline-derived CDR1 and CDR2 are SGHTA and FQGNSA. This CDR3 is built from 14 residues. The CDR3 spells CASSRPGTGNEQFF. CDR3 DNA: TGTGCCAGCAGTCGTCCCGGGACAGGGAATGAGCAGTTCTTC.

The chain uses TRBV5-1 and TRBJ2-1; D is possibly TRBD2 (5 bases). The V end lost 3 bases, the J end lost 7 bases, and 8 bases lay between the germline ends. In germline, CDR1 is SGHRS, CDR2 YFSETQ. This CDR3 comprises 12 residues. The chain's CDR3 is CASSSGGNEQFF. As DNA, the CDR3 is TGCGCCAGCAGCTCAGGAGGTAATGAGCAGTTCTTC.

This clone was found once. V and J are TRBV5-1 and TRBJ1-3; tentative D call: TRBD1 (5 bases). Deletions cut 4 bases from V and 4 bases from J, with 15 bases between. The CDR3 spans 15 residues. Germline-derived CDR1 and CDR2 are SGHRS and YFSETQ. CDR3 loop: CASSLNGGAGNTIYF. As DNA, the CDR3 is TGCGCCAGCAGCCTTAATGGAGGGGCGGGAAACACCATATATTTT. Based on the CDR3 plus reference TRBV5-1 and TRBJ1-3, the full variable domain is KAGVTQTPRYLIKTRGQQVTLSCSPISGHRSVSWYQQTPGQGLQFLFEYFSETQRNKGNFPGRFSGRQFSNSRSEMNVSTLELGDSALYLCASSLNGGAGNTIYFGEGSWLTVV.